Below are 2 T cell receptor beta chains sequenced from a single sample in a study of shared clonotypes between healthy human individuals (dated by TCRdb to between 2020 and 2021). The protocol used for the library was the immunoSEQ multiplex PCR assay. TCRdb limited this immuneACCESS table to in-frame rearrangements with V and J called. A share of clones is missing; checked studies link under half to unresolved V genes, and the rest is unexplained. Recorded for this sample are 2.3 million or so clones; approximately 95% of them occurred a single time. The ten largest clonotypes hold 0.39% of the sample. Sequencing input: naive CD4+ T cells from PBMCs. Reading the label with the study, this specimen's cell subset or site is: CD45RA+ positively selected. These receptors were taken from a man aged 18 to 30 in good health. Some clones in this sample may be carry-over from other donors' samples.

CDR3 in amino acids: CASSPEDSPSTDTQYF. The DNA of the CDR3 is TGTGCCAGCAGCCCAGAGGACTCTCCTAGCACAGATACGCAGTATTTT. The V call is TRBV5-4, the J call TRBJ2-3, with a tentative D call TRBD2 (5 bases). There are 16 residues in the CDR3. The V end was cut by 4 bases, the J end by 0 bases, with 15 bases between. Germline V gene lookup returns CDR1 SGHNT and CDR2 YYREEE (reference sequence). The full variable domain, completed using reference TRBV5-4 and TRBJ2-3, is ETGVTQSPTHLIKTRGQQVTLRCSSQSGHNTVSWYQQALGQGPQFIFQYYREEENGRGNFPPRFSGLQFPNYSSELNVNALELDDSALYLCASSPEDSPSTDTQYFGPGTRLTVL.

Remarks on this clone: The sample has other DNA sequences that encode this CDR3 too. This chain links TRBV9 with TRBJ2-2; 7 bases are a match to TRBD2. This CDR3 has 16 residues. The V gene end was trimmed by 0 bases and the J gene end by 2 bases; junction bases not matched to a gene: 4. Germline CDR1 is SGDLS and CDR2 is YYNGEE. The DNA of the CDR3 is TGTGCCAGCAGCGTAGGGCTAGCGGTTAACACCGGGGAGCTGTTTTTT. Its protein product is CASSVGLAVNTGELFF.